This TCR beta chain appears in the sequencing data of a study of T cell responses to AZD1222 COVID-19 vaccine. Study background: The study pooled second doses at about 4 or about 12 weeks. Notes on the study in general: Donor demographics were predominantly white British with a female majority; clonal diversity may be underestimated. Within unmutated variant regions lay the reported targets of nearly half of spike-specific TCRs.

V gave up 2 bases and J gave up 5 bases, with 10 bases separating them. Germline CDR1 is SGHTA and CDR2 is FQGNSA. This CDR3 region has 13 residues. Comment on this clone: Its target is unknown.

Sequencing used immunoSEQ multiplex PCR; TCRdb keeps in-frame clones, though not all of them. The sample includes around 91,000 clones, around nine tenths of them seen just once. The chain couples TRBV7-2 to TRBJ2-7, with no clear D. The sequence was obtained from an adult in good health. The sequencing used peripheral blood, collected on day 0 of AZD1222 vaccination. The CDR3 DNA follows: TGTGCCAGCAGCTTACCGCAAAACGACGAGCAGTACTTC. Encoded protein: CASSLPQNDEQYF.